The 9 T cell receptor beta chains below all came from one sample that was sequenced in a study of T cells expressing NK-cell markers. TCRdb reprocessed the 5' RACE reads; each CDR3 protein has one entry and no DNA is given. This table holds some 500,000 distinct CDR3 sequences. Material for sequencing was blood T cells: a sorted CD56 or NKG2C T cell subset, CD4+ or CD8+ T cells, or bulk PBMC T cells (not recorded which). The receptors originated from a woman aged 45-60 years in good health.

The CDR3 reads CASSVAGNPGEQYF. V is TRBV10-1 and J is TRBJ2-7; TCRdb selects TRBD2, and the lack of DNA leaves this call unchecked. The CDR3 is 14 residues long. The V gene's germline CDR1 is WNHNN and CDR2 SYGVQD (reference sequence).

This chain links TRBV14 with TRBJ2-1. The CDR3 has 15 amino acids. Per the germline V gene, CDR1 is SGHDN and CDR2 is FVKESK. CDR3 residues: CASSQVNTPLNEQFF.

The chain uses TRBV14 and TRBJ2-7; TCRdb's D call, TRBD1, is unchecked because there is no DNA. In germline, CDR1 is SGHDN, CDR2 FVKESK. There are 12 residues in the CDR3. This CDR3 is CASSQGGDEQYF.

This chain links TRBV6-1 with TRBJ2-2; without DNA, the TCRdb call of TRBD1 cannot be checked. The CDR3 is 13 residues long. CDR1 and CDR2 from the germline V gene are MNHNS and SASEGT. The CDR3: CASSRTVPGELFF.

The chain couples TRBV27 to TRBJ1-2; TCRdb lists TRBD1, though no DNA is available to test this call. CDR1 MNHEY and CDR2 SMNVEV come from the germline V gene (reference sequence). CDR3 length: 15 residues. CDR3: CASSFGQGANYGYTF.

This chain joins TRBV5-1 and TRBJ1-5. The germline V gene encodes CDR1 SGHRS and CDR2 YFSETQ. This CDR3 has 14 amino acids. The CDR3 sequence is CASSVIDLVQPQHF.

The chain uses TRBV12-3 or TRBV12-4 and TRBJ2-1; TCRdb designates TRBD2, a call that cannot be tested without DNA. The CDR3 is 14 amino acids. The CDR3: CASSLLAYGNEQFF.

The chain couples TRBV10-3 to TRBJ2-2. Germline V gene lookup returns CDR1 ENHRY and CDR2 SYGVKD. The CDR3 runs 14 residues. The CDR3 loop reads CAISPETNTGELFF.

This chain connects TRBV30 to TRBJ2-1; TCRdb's assignment of TRBD2 cannot be checked, as there is no DNA. CDR1 is GTSNPN and CDR2 is SVGIG in the germline V gene (reference sequence). This CDR3 contains 13 residues. The CDR3 sequence is CALLAGIYNEQFF.